What follows are 25 T cell receptor beta chains derived from one specimen sequenced in a study of blood T cell repertoires in COVID-19. Here immunoSEQ multiplex PCR was the method, and the copy in TCRdb shows in-frame clones only, minus some. The sample lists around 60,000 clones; around 89% were seen once. Sequenced sample: peripheral blood. All receptors come from a man aged 55-75 years with active COVID-19.

This clone appeared once. This sequence joins TRBV6-5 and TRBJ2-2; D might be TRBD2 (5 bases). The CDR3 covers 14 residues. In germline, CDR1 is MNHEY, CDR2 SVGAGI. V was cut by 0 bases and J by 7 bases, with 9 bases left in between. The CDR3 protein is CASSYSTGIGELFF. The CDR3 nucleotides are TGTGCCAGCAGTTACTCGACGGGGATCGGGGAGCTGTTTTTT.

The chain recombines TRBV28 with TRBJ2-3; possible D gene TRBD2, 5 bases. CDR3 length: 12 residues. CDR1 and CDR2 from the germline V gene are MDHEN and SYDVKM. V gave up 3 bases and J gave up 13 bases, with 14 bases separating them. Here the CDR3 reads CASSLPRGAEYF. The CDR3 DNA follows: TGTGCCAGCAGTTTGCCCCGGGGAGCGGAGTATTTT.

The V gene is TRBV6-5, the J gene TRBJ1-1, with D unclear. Trimming stripped 5 bases from V and 0 bases from J, with 10 bases between. The CDR3 is 14 amino acids. Germline-derived CDR1 and CDR2 are MNHEY and SVGAGI. The CDR3 loop reads CASSRKELNTEAFF. The CDR3 bases are TGTGCCAGCAGTCGAAAGGAGCTGAACACTGAAGCTTTCTTT.

This clone was seen a handful of times. The rearrangement uses TRBV18 and TRBJ1-6; 9 nucleotides align to TRBD1. V was pared by 8 bases and J by 10 bases, with 9 bases of the junction left unmatched. There are 14 residues in the CDR3. Germline CDR1 is KGHSH and CDR2 is LQKENI. The CDR3 loop is CASGTGQGKSPLHF. DNA of the CDR3: TGTGCCAGCGGAACGGGACAGGGAAAATCACCCCTCCACTTT.

V and J are TRBV11-1 and TRBJ2-7; D is ambiguous. This CDR3 has 15 amino acids. V dropped 1 base and J dropped 3 bases, with 13 bases sitting between them. CDR1 and CDR2 from the germline V gene are SGHAT and FQDESV (reference sequence). CDR3 loop: CASSLVGSPYYEQYF. The CDR3 bases are TGTGCCAGCAGCTTAGTCGGGTCACCTTACTACGAGCAGTACTTC.

J is TRBJ1-5 and V is TRBV9; perhaps TRBD1 as D (6 bases). Germline CDR1 reads SGDLS; CDR2 reads YYNGEE. V lost 6 bases to trimming and J lost 4 bases, with 20 bases between them. The CDR3 runs to 16 residues. The chain's CDR3 is CASNLGPTGPNQPQHF. CDR3 in DNA: TGTGCCAGCAACCTCGGTCCCACAGGGCCAAATCAGCCCCAGCATTTT.

Of note for this clone: An end of the junction differs from the germline gene, which may be a read error. The chain combines TRBV5-8 with TRBJ1-3, with 7 bases fitting TRBD1. The CDR3 has 18 residues. Germline CDR1 and CDR2: SGHTS and YDEGEE. CDR3 coding DNA: TGTGCCAGCAGCTTGTTAGGGGACAGACTAAAACTCTGGAAACACCATATATTT. This translates into CASSLLGDRLKLWKHHIF. Looking up the rest from reference TRBV5-8 and TRBJ1-3 gives the full variable domain: EAGVTQSPTHLIKTRGQQATLRCSPISGHTSVYWYQQALGLGLQFLLWYDEGEERNRGNFPPRFSGRQFPNYSSELNVNALELEDSALYLCASSLLGDRLKLWKHHIFGEGSWLTVV.

The J gene is TRBJ2-5, the V gene TRBV10-3, with 8 bases aligning to TRBD2. J gave up 5 bases and V 1 base, and 9 bases lay outside the gene matches. The CDR3 is 16 residues long. The germline V gene encodes CDR1 ENHRY and CDR2 SYGVKD. CDR3 loop: CAISEFTLAARETQYF. The CDR3 DNA sequence: TGTGCCATCAGTGAGTTCACACTAGCGGCCCGTGAGACCCAGTACTTC.

The chain couples TRBV7-3 to TRBJ1-1; D unresolved. The V and J ends lost 0 bases and 8 bases respectively, with 10 bases between them. From germline, CDR1 is SGHTA and CDR2 FQGTGA. The CDR3 covers 13 residues. The CDR3 bases are TGTGCCAGCAGCTTAACATGGCAGAAAGAAGCTTTCTTT. This codes for CASSLTWQKEAFF.

Of note for this clone: Compared with germline, one end of the junction differs, possibly owing to a read error. This rearrangement joins TRBV27 to TRBJ2-7, with TRBD2 as a possible D gene (7 bases). The CDR3 is 15 amino acids. The germline V gene has CDR1 MNHEY and CDR2 SMNVEV (reference sequence). DNA for the CDR3: TGTGCCAGCAGCCCCGGCGGGGGCTACGTTTCATCCTTCTTCTTC. Protein product: CASSPGGGYVSSFFF.

The CDR3 loop is CASSQARASETQYF. DNA of the CDR3: TGTGCCAGCAGCCAAGCCAGGGCATCGGAGACCCAGTACTTC. The rearrangement uses TRBV14 and TRBJ2-5, with a possible D match to TRBD1 (5 bases). Germline lookup yields CDR1 SGHDN and CDR2 FVKESK. CDR3 size: 14 residues. Deletions cut 1 base from V and 5 bases from J, with 11 bases between.

The chain combines TRBV21-1 with TRBJ2-3; the D call in the table, TRBD1, was not verified against the DNA. TRBV21-1 is reported as a pseudogene. This CDR3 has 16 residues. The CDR3 is CASSKQGVGSTDTQYF. The DNA of the CDR3 is TGTGCCAGCAGCAAACAGGGGGTCGGGAGTACAGATACGCAGTATTTT.

The genes are TRBV19 and TRBJ1-3, with a weak D call TRBD1 (6 bases). From germline, CDR1 is LNHDA and CDR2 SQIVND (reference sequence). The CDR3 is 15 residues long. The V and J ends lost 10 bases and 4 bases respectively, with 20 bases between them. CDR3 bases: TGTGCCAACCGAGACGAGGACAGACCAGGAAACACCATATATTTT. Its protein product is CANRDEDRPGNTIYF.

The chain carries TRBV9 and TRBJ1-5; the match to TRBD1 covers 8 bases. CDR1 and CDR2 from the germline V gene are SGDLS and YYNGEE. V shed 4 bases, J shed 6 bases, and the junction held 6 bases outside the gene matches. This CDR3 is built from 14 residues. The CDR3 DNA sequence: TGTGCCAGCAGCCCGGACAGGGAAAGTCAGCCCCAGCATTTT. It yields the protein CASSPDRESQPQHF.

J is TRBJ1-4 and V is TRBV2; D is unclear. Germline lookup yields CDR1 SNHLY and CDR2 FYNNEI. CDR3 length: 12 residues. Between the trimmed V and J ends, which lost 0 bases and 8 bases, there was a span of 4 bases. The CDR3 sequence is CASSEAREKLFF. CDR3 nucleotide sequence: TGTGCCAGCAGTGAAGCCAGGGAAAAACTGTTTTTT.

The chain links TRBV6-4 to TRBJ1-1; D remains ambiguous. V shed 6 bases and J shed 1 base, with 12 bases lying between them. This CDR3 has 14 amino acids. From germline, CDR1 is MRHNA and CDR2 SNTAGT. This CDR3 reads CASRAVVKNTEAFF. In DNA form, the CDR3 reads TGTGCCAGCAGGGCGGTTGTGAAGAACACTGAAGCTTTCTTT.

This chain uses TRBV7-8 with TRBJ2-5; possible D gene TRBD2, 5 bases. The germline V gene encodes CDR1 SGHVS and CDR2 FQNEAQ. The CDR3 is made up of 16 amino acids. Trimming cost V 5 bases and J 5 bases, with 21 bases left between them. This chain's CDR3 is CASSRTARELMETQYF. The CDR3 region has the DNA TGTGCCAGCAGCCGAACCGCCCGGGAACTAATGGAGACCCAGTACTTC.

The V and J genes are TRBV5-1 and TRBJ2-1; 9 nucleotides match TRBD1. The trim removed 1 base at V and 4 bases at J, leaving 3 bases unmatched. The CDR3 is made up of 15 amino acids. Per the germline V gene, CDR1 is SGHRS and CDR2 is YFSETQ. Here the CDR3 DNA reads TGCGCCAGCAGCTTGCGGGACAGGGCGTACAATGAGCAGTTCTTC. Protein sequence: CASSLRDRAYNEQFF.

This clone was counted once. This chain joins TRBV5-1 and TRBJ2-7, with D possibly matching TRBD2 (5 bases). The CDR3 is made up of 15 amino acids. Germline assignment: CDR1 SGHRS and CDR2 YFSETQ. Deletions cut 4 bases from V and 6 bases from J, with 20 bases between. The CDR3 sequence: CASSRSTTRAGEQYF. CDR3 nucleotide sequence: TGCGCCAGCAGCCGATCTACGACACGGGCGGGCGAGCAGTACTTC. The complete variable domain, with remaining parts taken from reference TRBV5-1 and TRBJ2-7, reads KAGVTQTPRYLIKTRGQQVTLSCSPISGHRSVSWYQQTPGQGLQFLFEYFSETQRNKGNFPGRFSGRQFSNSRSEMNVSTLELGDSALYLCASSRSTTRAGEQYFGPGTRLTVT.

The rearrangement joins TRBV7-9 to TRBJ1-3; TRBD1 aligns across 7 bases. The germline CDR1 and CDR2 sequences are SEHNR and FQNEAQ (reference sequence). The CDR3 runs to 15 residues. The V gene end was trimmed by 6 bases and the J gene end by 2 bases; junction bases not matched to a gene: 7. The CDR3 bases are TGTGCCAGCAGTAAAGACAGGGCCGCTGGAAACACCATATATTTT. Encoded protein: CASSKDRAAGNTIYF.

The rearrangement uses TRBV19 and TRBJ1-2, with 7 bases identical to TRBD1. V lost 6 bases and J lost 8; bases outside the gene matches: 15. This CDR3 contains 15 residues. Germline V gene data show CDR1 as LNHDA and CDR2 as SQIVND (reference sequence). CDR3 in amino acids: CASRDHRGGIAGYTF. The CDR3 nucleotides are TGTGCCAGTAGAGATCACAGGGGCGGAATAGCCGGCTACACCTTC.

The V call is TRBV28, the J call TRBJ1-5, with D possibly being TRBD1 (5 bases). Trimming shortened V by 0 bases and J by 4 bases, and 10 bases separated the two germline ends. CDR1 MDHEN and CDR2 SYDVKM come from the germline V gene. This CDR3 region has 15 residues. CDR3 in amino acids: CASSLWGQVNQPQHF. CDR3 nucleotides: TGTGCCAGCAGTTTATGGGGGCAGGTAAATCAGCCCCAGCATTTT.

The chain has TRBV7-9 and TRBJ1-5; maybe TRBD1 (5 bases). The V and J ends lost 5 bases and 5 bases respectively, with 13 bases between them. This CDR3 region has 14 residues. Germline loops: CDR1 SEHNR, CDR2 FQNEAQ (reference sequence). The CDR3 reads CASSRLGGDQPQHF. Here the CDR3 DNA reads TGTGCCAGCAGCCGGTTGGGGGGAGATCAGCCCCAGCATTTT.

The chain uses TRBV4-3 and TRBJ1-6; possibly TRBD1 for D (6 bases). Trimming stripped 1 base from V and 9 bases from J, with 13 bases between. This CDR3 has 15 amino acids. The germline CDR1 and CDR2 sequences are LGHNA and YSLEER. The CDR3 bases are TGCGCCAGCAGCCAAGGGGGGCCGGACGGTTCACCCCTCCACTTT. It encodes CASSQGGPDGSPLHF.

The V call is TRBV4-3, the J call TRBJ1-6; the D is unclear. Trimming stripped 1 base from V and 8 bases from J, with 9 bases between. CDR3 length equals 14 residues. The V gene's germline CDR1 is LGHNA and CDR2 YSLEER. The DNA for the CDR3 is TGCGCCAGCAGCCAAGTGACCGGGGATTCACCCCTCCACTTT. Its translation is CASSQVTGDSPLHF.